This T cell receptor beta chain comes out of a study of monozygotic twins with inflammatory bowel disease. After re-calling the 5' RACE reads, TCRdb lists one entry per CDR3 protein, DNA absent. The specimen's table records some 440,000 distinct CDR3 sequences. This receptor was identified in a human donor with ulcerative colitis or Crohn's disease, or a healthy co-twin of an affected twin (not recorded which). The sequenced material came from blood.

CDR3 in amino acids: CASSLKGGETTGELFF. This chain connects TRBV5-1 to TRBJ2-2; there is no DNA to check the TCRdb D call of TRBD2. This CDR3 region has 16 residues. The germline V gene has CDR1 SGHRS and CDR2 YFSETQ.